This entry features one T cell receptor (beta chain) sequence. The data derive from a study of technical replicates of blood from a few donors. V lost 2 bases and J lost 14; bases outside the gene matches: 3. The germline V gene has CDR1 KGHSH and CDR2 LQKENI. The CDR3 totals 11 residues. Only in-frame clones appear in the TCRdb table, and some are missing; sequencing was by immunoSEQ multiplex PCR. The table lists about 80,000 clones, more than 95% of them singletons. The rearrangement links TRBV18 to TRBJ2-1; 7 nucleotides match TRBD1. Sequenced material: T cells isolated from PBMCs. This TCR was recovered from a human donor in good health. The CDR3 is CASSPDRVKFF. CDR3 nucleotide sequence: TGTGCCAGCTCACCAGACAGGGTGAAGTTCTTC.